Listed here are 28 T cell receptor beta chains from one sample, sequenced in a study of blood T cell repertoires in COVID-19. Sequenced by immunoSEQ multiplex PCR; TCRdb stores in-frame clones only, minus some. The sample yields 45,000 to 75,000 clones, almost 90% seen once. What was sequenced was peripheral blood. These receptors all stem from a man in his sixties with acute or convalescent COVID-19.

The chain couples TRBV9 to TRBJ1-5; TRBD1 aligns across 9 bases. Looked up from germline, CDR1 is SGDLS and CDR2 is YYNGEE. The J segment lost 0 bases and the V segment lost 3 bases, leaving 10 bases of the junction unmatched. This CDR3 has 18 residues. The CDR3 nucleotides read TGTGCCAGCAGCGGGAAGGGACAGGGAGCGGGTAGCAATCAGCCCCAGCATTTT. It yields the protein CASSGKGQGAGSNQPQHF.

The V call is TRBV27, the J call TRBJ1-1, with TRBD1 matching over 8 bases. V shed 4 bases and J 0 bases; nucleotides not matched to a gene: 10. Germline CDR1 MNHEY, CDR2 SMNVEV (reference sequence). There are 17 residues in the CDR3. The CDR3: CASSSRQGRAMNTEAFF. CDR3 DNA sequence: TGTGCCAGCAGTTCCCGACAGGGGAGGGCCATGAACACTGAAGCTTTCTTT.

V gene TRBV14 combines with J gene TRBJ1-1; a weak D match, TRBD1 (5 bases). The CDR3 covers 12 residues. Looked up from germline, CDR1 is SGHDN and CDR2 is FVKESK. V shed 0 bases and J shed 10 bases, with 9 bases lying between them. In nucleotides, the CDR3 is TGTGCCAGCAGCCAAGAATGGGGGGGAGCTTTCTTT. The encoded protein is CASSQEWGGAFF. Full variable domain (remainder filled in from reference TRBV14 and TRBJ1-1): EAGVTQFPSHSVIEKGQTVTLRCDPISGHDNLYWYRRVMGKEIKFLLHFVKESKQDESGMPNNRFLAERTGGTYSTLKVQPAELEDSGVYFCASSQEWGGAFFGQGTRLTVV.

The genes are TRBV5-5 and TRBJ1-1; no clear D gene. V was cut by 0 bases and J by 2 bases, with 8 bases left in between. The germline CDR1 and CDR2 sequences are SGHKS and YYEKEE (reference sequence). The CDR3 sequence is 14 residues long. The CDR3 DNA reads TGTGCCAGCAGCTTGGCATTCAGAAACACTGAAGCTTTCTTT. Translating it yields CASSLAFRNTEAFF. Variable domain in full (rest from reference TRBV5-5 and TRBJ1-1): DAGVTQSPTHLIKTRGQQVTLRCSPISGHKSVSWYQQVLGQGPQFIFQYYEKEERGRGNFPDRFSARQFPNYSSELNVNALLLGDSALYLCASSLAFRNTEAFFGQGTRLTVV.

The genes are TRBV18 and TRBJ1-1; TRBD1 matches at 7 bases. This CDR3 comprises 14 residues. Germline CDR1 reads KGHSH; CDR2 reads LQKENI. V trimming: 5 bases; J trimming: 0 bases; junction bases outside the gene matches: 3. The CDR3 bases are TGTGCCAGCTCATCGACAGGGATGAACACTGAAGCTTTCTTT. Protein sequence: CASSSTGMNTEAFF.

The chain couples TRBV5-1 to TRBJ2-1; TRBD2 aligns across 9 bases. The CDR3 spans 14 residues. V lost 2 bases, J lost 9 bases, and 6 bases stayed unmatched. Per the germline V gene, CDR1 is SGHRS and CDR2 is YFSETQ. The CDR3 here is CASSFLAGVGEQFF. The CDR3 DNA is TGCGCCAGCAGCTTTTTAGCGGGAGTGGGTGAGCAGTTCTTC.

The DNA for the CDR3 is TGTGCCAGCAGCGTGGGGGGGGGCGCCTACGAGCAGTACTTC. Protein product: CASSVGGGAYEQYF. The chain is built from TRBV28 and TRBJ2-7; weak D call: TRBD2 (7 bases). The CDR3 consists of 14 residues. Germline values: CDR1 MDHEN, CDR2 SYDVKM. V lost 6 bases, J lost 2 bases, and 14 bases lay in between.

The chain joins TRBV4-2 to TRBJ2-1, with TRBD2 as a possible D gene (5 bases). V was trimmed by 0 bases and J by 2 bases, leaving 20 bases between them. Germline CDR1 LGHNA, CDR2 YNFKEQ. The CDR3 loop spans 19 amino acids. In DNA, the CDR3 is TGTGCCAGCAGCCAAGATCCCGTTGGTGGGCGGGCCACCTACAATGAGCAGTTCTTC. Translated: CASSQDPVGGRATYNEQFF.

The CDR3 DNA follows: TGTGCCACCAGTGATCTGGCGGGAGTAGGATACAATGAGCAGTTCTTC. Translation: CATSDLAGVGYNEQFF. The rearrangement links TRBV24-1 to TRBJ2-1; TRBD2 aligns across 7 bases. The trim removed 3 bases at V and 4 bases at J, leaving 8 bases unmatched. Germline CDR1 is KGHDR and CDR2 is SFDVKD. CDR3 length: 16 residues.

The chain joins TRBV11-2 to TRBJ2-1; D is undetermined. The germline V gene encodes CDR1 SGHAT and CDR2 FQNNGV. The CDR3 is made up of 15 amino acids. V lost 0 bases and J 4 bases, leaving 10 bases between the germline ends. CDR3 in amino acids: CASSLEPATYNEQFF. The CDR3 nucleotides read TGTGCCAGCAGCTTAGAACCAGCGACGTACAATGAGCAGTTCTTC.

The V call is TRBV9, the J call TRBJ1-2, with D possibly matching TRBD1 (6 bases). V lost 3 bases, J lost 7 bases, and 10 bases lay in between. Germline CDR1 is SGDLS and CDR2 is YYNGEE. This CDR3 contains 12 residues. DNA for the CDR3: TGTGCCAGCAGCGCCGCAGGGGTTGGCTACACCTTC. The encoded protein is CASSAAGVGYTF.

The chain links TRBV27 to TRBJ2-1, with 7 nucleotides matching TRBD2. The germline V gene has CDR1 MNHEY and CDR2 SMNVEV (reference sequence). The CDR3 covers 14 residues. After removal of 5 bases from V and 5 bases from J, the junction contained 6 bases not matched to a gene. CDR3 in DNA: TGTGCCAGCAGTCCCCGGACTAGAGACAATGAGCAGTTCTTC. Its protein product is CASSPRTRDNEQFF.

The chain employs TRBV27 and TRBJ2-1; 13 nucleotides match TRBD2. J gave up 5 bases and V 4 bases, and 5 bases lay outside the gene matches. Germline V CDR1 and CDR2: MNHEY, SMNVEV (reference sequence). The CDR3 runs to 16 residues. CDR3 DNA: TGTGCCAGCAGTTCCCCGACTAGCGGGAGGCACAATGAGCAGTTCTTC. Translated: CASSSPTSGRHNEQFF.

This chain uses TRBV12-3 or TRBV12-4 with TRBJ1-6, with 9 bases identical to TRBD1. Unmatched junction bases numbered 6, after V lost 10 bases and J lost 8 bases. This CDR3 has 13 residues. The CDR3 here is CATLQGADSPLHF. The CDR3, as DNA: TGTGCCACCTTACAGGGGGCGGATTCACCCCTCCACTTT.

This clone was found once. This sequence joins TRBV6-5 and TRBJ2-1; possibly TRBD1 for D (6 bases). Per the germline V gene, CDR1 is MNHEY and CDR2 is SVGAGI. This CDR3 has 14 amino acids. The germline V and J ends were trimmed by 7 bases and 0 bases, with 10 bases remaining between them. The CDR3 here is CASTTGSSYNEQFF. For the CDR3, the DNA is TGTGCCAGCACCACAGGGAGCTCCTACAATGAGCAGTTCTTC.

This chain connects TRBV2 to TRBJ2-1; TRBD2 aligns across 11 bases. After removal of 5 bases from V and 0 bases from J, the junction contained 3 bases not matched to a gene. This CDR3 spans 16 amino acids. Germline values: CDR1 SNHLY, CDR2 FYNNEI. This CDR3 is CASSNGLAGSYNEQFF. For the CDR3, the DNA is TGTGCCAGCAGTAATGGACTAGCGGGCTCCTACAATGAGCAGTTCTTC. The full variable domain, rest sourced from reference TRBV2 and TRBJ2-1, is EPEVTQTPSHQVTQMGQEVILRCVPISNHLYFYWYRQILGQKVEFLVSFYNNEISEKSEIFDDQFSVERPDGSNFTLKIRSTKLEDSAMYFCASSNGLAGSYNEQFFGPGTRLTVL.

The chain combines TRBV5-5 with TRBJ2-2, with 8 bases that match TRBD2. Per the germline V gene, CDR1 is SGHKS and CDR2 is YYEKEE (reference sequence). CDR3 length equals 19 residues. Trimming at V came to 2 bases and at J to 3 bases, leaving 15 bases not matched to a gene. DNA for the CDR3: TGTGCCAGCAGCTTAGGACTAGCTCTCTCCCGGCAATACACCGGGGAGCTGTTTTTT. This codes for CASSLGLALSRQYTGELFF.

The sample holds a few counts of this clone. This sequence joins TRBV7-3 and TRBJ2-2; 11 bases are shared with TRBD1. Trimming removed 5 bases from V and 5 bases from J; junction bases left unmatched: 4. Germline loops: CDR1 SGHTA, CDR2 FQGTGA. The CDR3 length is 15 residues. CDR3 sequence (DNA): TGTGCCAGCAGCACCGGGGACAGGGGGACCGGGGAGCTGTTTTTT. Translating gives CASSTGDRGTGELFF. Looking up the rest from reference TRBV7-3 and TRBJ2-2 gives the full variable domain: GAGVSQTPSNKVTEKGKYVELRCDPISGHTALYWYRQSLGQGPEFLIYFQGTGAADDSGLPNDRFFAVRPEGSVSTLKIQRTERGDSAVYLCASSTGDRGTGELFFGEGSRLTVL.

This sequence joins TRBV29-1 and TRBJ1-4; weak D call: TRBD1 (6 bases). The CDR3 sequence is 15 residues long. The germline V gene has CDR1 SQVTM and CDR2 ANQGSEA. Trimming pared 4 bases from V and 10 bases from J, leaving 22 bases between. The DNA of the CDR3 is TGCAGCGTTGTTGACCCTAGGGGGGGCGATGGAAAACTGTTTTTT. Its protein product is CSVVDPRGGDGKLFF.

The genes are TRBV27 and TRBJ2-1; D perhaps matches TRBD2 (5 bases). CDR1 MNHEY and CDR2 SMNVEV come from the germline V gene (reference sequence). V shed 0 bases and J shed 6 bases, with 9 bases lying between them. CDR3 size: 14 residues. The CDR3, as DNA: TGTGCCAGCAGTTTATCAGCTAGCCCCAATGAGCAGTTCTTC. This gives the protein CASSLSASPNEQFF.

The chain carries TRBV7-8 and TRBJ1-1, with 8 bases lining up with TRBD1. V gave up 5 bases and J gave up 0 bases; unmatched junction bases: 5. Germline CDR1 is SGHVS and CDR2 is FQNEAQ. The CDR3 is 15 residues long. For the CDR3, the DNA is TGTGCCAGCAGCCTCCGGGACAGGATGAACACTGAAGCTTTCTTT. This translates into CASSLRDRMNTEAFF.

The chain employs TRBV7-9 and TRBJ1-1, with TRBD1 as a possible D gene (5 bases). Germline CDR1 SEHNR, CDR2 FQNEAQ (reference sequence). V shed 8 bases and J shed 4 bases, with 17 bases lying between them. This CDR3 is 14 amino acids long. The CDR3 is CASQGPGRGTEAFF. For the CDR3, the DNA is TGTGCCAGCCAAGGTCCGGGTAGGGGCACTGAAGCTTTCTTT.

This clone was counted a single time. The genes are TRBV15 and TRBJ1-1; maybe TRBD1 (5 bases). Germline values: CDR1 LNHNV, CDR2 YYDKDF (reference sequence). The CDR3 extends over 15 amino acids. Trimming pared 2 bases from V and 1 base from J, leaving 11 bases between. CDR3 nucleotide sequence: TGTGCCACCAGCAGACTAGACAGCCGGAACACTGAAGCTTTCTTT. Amino acids: CATSRLDSRNTEAFF.

The chain uses TRBV6-6 and TRBJ2-5, with D perhaps matching TRBD2 (5 bases). Trimming left V 10 bases short and J 0 bases short, with 12 bases between. CDR1 is MNHNY and CDR2 is SVGAGI in the germline V gene (reference sequence). The CDR3 loop spans 13 amino acids. CDR3 sequence: CATFSGYQETQYF. The CDR3 region has the DNA TGTGCCACCTTCTCGGGGTACCAAGAGACCCAGTACTTC.

The table lists this clone with a few counts. V gene TRBV5-1 combines with J gene TRBJ2-2; perhaps TRBD2 as D (6 bases). The ends were cut back, 4 bases at V and 8 bases at J, with 15 bases in the middle. The CDR3 extends over 14 amino acids. The germline V gene has CDR1 SGHRS and CDR2 YFSETQ. This CDR3 is CASSERPRGGELFF. As DNA, the CDR3 is TGCGCCAGCAGCGAAAGACCCCGGGGGGGGGAGCTGTTTTTT.

The rearrangement links TRBV7-3 to TRBJ2-1; D gene ambiguous. The germline V and J ends were trimmed by 3 bases and 1 base, with 10 bases remaining between them. This CDR3 region has 15 residues. Per the germline V gene, CDR1 is SGHTA and CDR2 is FQGTGA. CDR3 amino acids: CASSFTGRSYNEQFF. The DNA of the CDR3 is TGTGCCAGCAGCTTTACGGGTAGGTCCTACAATGAGCAGTTCTTC.

The CDR3 bases are TGTGCCAGCAGCTTAGTGGGCCGGATGTACACTGAAGCTTTCTTT. It is translated as CASSLVGRMYTEAFF. The J gene is TRBJ1-1, the V gene TRBV13; D not resolved. Trimming left V 1 base short and J 3 bases short, with 12 bases between. The CDR3 is 15 amino acids. Germline V gene lookup returns CDR1 PRHDT and CDR2 FYEKMQ (reference sequence).

The chain joins TRBV5-4 to TRBJ2-6; D is ambiguous. V lost 5 bases and J lost 3, with 6 bases in between. Germline CDR1 and CDR2: SGHNT and YYREEE (reference sequence). The CDR3 runs to 13 residues. CDR3 residues: CASSWSGANVLTF. The CDR3 DNA sequence: TGTGCCAGCAGTTGGAGTGGGGCCAACGTCCTGACTTTC.